This T cell receptor (beta chain) originates from a study of blood T cell repertoires in COVID-19. Whole-study context: Sources were T cells, B-cell-depleted T cells, or PBMCs; the material itself was cDNA or gDNA.

This clone was found once. Original processing notes: Amplification from reference gene primers served as the basis for estimated nucleated cell counts. The data were produced by immunoSEQ multiplex PCR, yet TCRdb's version contains in-frame clones alone and is incomplete. That table is the source of V, J and clone size, and D and trimming were worked out from the DNA. The data contain some 170,000 clones, 60% to 85% of them singletons. The sequence came from a woman between 45 and 65 years old with active or convalescent COVID-19. What was sequenced was peripheral blood.

CDR3 sequence reads: CASSPSLAGNTGELFF. Here the CDR3 DNA reads TGTGCCAGCTCACCGTCGCTAGCGGGCAACACCGGGGAGCTGTTTTTT. The chain links TRBV18 to TRBJ2-2; TRBD2 matches 8 bases. Unmatched junction bases numbered 5, after V lost 3 bases and J lost 2 bases. The CDR3 loop spans 16 amino acids. Germline assignment: CDR1 KGHSH and CDR2 LQKENI.